One TCR beta chain is described in this entry. As yet, its antigen is unknown. The sample originates from a study of cytomegalovirus exposure and HLA in healthy donors. General study findings and limits: Of the V segments, some could not be distinguished, including TRBV6-2 and TRBV6-3, and were excluded.

PCR primers comprised 60 Vbeta and 13 Jbeta primers. Assay: immunoSEQ multiplex PCR; the TCRdb copy retains only in-frame clones and omits some. The sample holds 280,000 or so clones, around 90% seen once. There were likely unrecorded immune exposures, though donors were nominally healthy when sampled. V was trimmed by 3 bases and J by 10 bases, leaving 9 bases between them. The CDR3 extends over 10 amino acids. Germline values: CDR1 DFQATT, CDR2 SNEGSKA (reference sequence). V usage is TRBV20-1 and J usage is TRBJ1-1; D might be TRBD1 (5 bases). Sequencing input: PBMCs. The TCR originated in a woman aged 18-29 years in good health and CMV-seronegative. CDR3 loop: CSARKDIAFF. The CDR3 bases are TGCAGTGCTAGGAAGGACATAGCTTTCTTT.